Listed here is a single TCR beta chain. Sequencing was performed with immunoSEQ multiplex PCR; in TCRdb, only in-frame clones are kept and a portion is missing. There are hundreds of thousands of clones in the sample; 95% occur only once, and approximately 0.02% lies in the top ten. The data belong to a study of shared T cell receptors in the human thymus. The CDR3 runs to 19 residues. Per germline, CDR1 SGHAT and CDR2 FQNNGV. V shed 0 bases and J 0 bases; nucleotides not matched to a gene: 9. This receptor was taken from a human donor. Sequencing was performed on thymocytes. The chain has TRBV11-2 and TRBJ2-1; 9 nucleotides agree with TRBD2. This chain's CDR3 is CASSLDDPLAGPSYNEQFF. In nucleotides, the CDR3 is TGTGCCAGCAGCTTAGATGACCCGCTAGCGGGACCCTCCTACAATGAGCAGTTCTTC.